The next 21 T cell receptor beta chains were all read from a single sample in a study of PD-L1 blockade in urothelial cancer. The method was immunoSEQ multiplex PCR; TCRdb's version includes in-frame clones alone and lacks a portion of them. The sample includes several hundred clones, around two fifths of them seen just once. Sequenced here: tumor tissue, sampled before atezolizumab (anti-PD-L1) treatment. The receptors derive from an elderly woman with urothelial cancer.

In this sample, this clone turned up once. The J gene is TRBJ2-1, the V gene TRBV28, with 10 bases matching TRBD2. CDR1 MDHEN and CDR2 SYDVKM come from the germline V gene. This CDR3 has 15 amino acids. After removal of 8 bases from V and 9 bases from J, the junction contained 13 bases not matched to a gene. The CDR3 coding sequence is TGTGCCAGCCACAGTCCAGCGGGAGGGATGACTGAGCAGTTCTTC. Translated: CASHSPAGGMTEQFF.

The chain uses TRBV30 and TRBJ2-3, with 8 bases fitting TRBD2. Germline V lookup: CDR1 GTSNPN, CDR2 SVGIG (reference sequence). The CDR3 contains 14 residues. V shed 8 bases, J shed 4 bases, and the junction held 11 bases outside the gene matches. CDR3 in amino acids: CARSRGTSSDTQYF. The CDR3 DNA follows: TGTGCCAGGTCCCGTGGGACTAGTTCAGATACGCAGTATTTT. The full variable domain, rest sourced from reference TRBV30 and TRBJ2-3, is SQTIHQWPATLVQPVGSPLSLECTVEGTSNPNLYWYRQAAGRGLQLLFYSVGIGQISSEVPQNLSASRPQDRQFILSSKKLLLSDSGFYLCARSRGTSSDTQYFGPGTRLTVL.

A few counts support this clone. The genes are TRBV6-1 and TRBJ1-4, with D maybe TRBD1 (5 bases). V was trimmed by 1 base and J by 2 bases, leaving 5 bases between them. The length of the CDR3 is 14 residues. Germline V gene data show CDR1 as MNHNS and CDR2 as SASEGT. Here the CDR3 reads CASSEGGTNEKLFF. Written as DNA, the CDR3 is TGTGCCAGCAGTGAAGGGGGGACTAATGAAAAACTGTTTTTT.

This clone was seen a few times. The CDR3 loop reads CASSGRGSNTEAFF. The DNA for the CDR3 is TGTGCCAGCAGTGGTAGGGGCTCTAACACTGAAGCTTTCTTT. V is TRBV6-8 and J is TRBJ1-1; D possibly corresponds to TRBD1 (5 bases). CDR3 length equals 14 residues. Germline V gene sequence: CDR1 MNHGY, CDR2 SAAAGT. Trimming took off 5 bases at V and 2 bases at J, with 12 bases between the two ends.

The chain uses TRBV5-1 and TRBJ1-1; unclear D gene. Germline CDR1 reads SGHRS; CDR2 reads YFSETQ. The CDR3 has 15 amino acids. The V end was cut by 3 bases, the J end by 1 base, with 13 bases between. The CDR3: CASSSPSTPNTEAFF. The CDR3 nucleotides are TGCGCCAGCAGCTCCCCCAGTACTCCGAACACTGAAGCTTTCTTT.

The sample holds a few counts of this clone. This chain connects TRBV28 to TRBJ2-7; 7 bases align to TRBD1. The CDR3 length is 15 residues. CDR1 and CDR2 (germline): MDHEN, SYDVKM. V dropped 7 bases and J dropped 2; count of bases not matched to a gene: 11. CDR3 DNA sequence: TGTGCCAGCATCACCACCGGGACAGAGCCCTACGAGCAGTACTTC. It is translated as CASITTGTEPYEQYF.

The V gene is TRBV5-1, the J gene TRBJ1-4; 10 nucleotides line up with TRBD1. V dropped 5 bases and J dropped 5; count of bases not matched to a gene: 6. The germline gives CDR1 SGHRS, CDR2 YFSETQ. The CDR3 contains 15 residues. The CDR3 nucleotides are TGCGCCAGCAGGCGACAGGGGGCGAGGAATGAAAAACTGTTTTTT. Translation: CASRRQGARNEKLFF.

V gene TRBV30 combines with J gene TRBJ2-7; 7 nucleotides line up with TRBD2. This CDR3 is built from 13 residues. Trimming removed 6 bases from V and 3 bases from J; junction bases left unmatched: 8. Germline CDR1 reads GTSNPN; CDR2 reads SVGIG (reference sequence). The CDR3 DNA reads TGTGCCTGCGTTGGAGGGAGGGTCTACGAGCAGTACTTC. Translating gives CACVGGRVYEQYF.

The CDR3 sequence: CASSQDPGAPDTQYF. CDR3 DNA sequence: TGTGCCAGCAGCCAAGATCCGGGGGCGCCGGATACGCAGTATTTT. The rearrangement joins TRBV14 to TRBJ2-3; D is perhaps TRBD1 or TRBD2 (6 bases each). The CDR3 length is 15 residues. V was trimmed by 0 bases and J by 6 bases, leaving 13 bases between them. Per the germline V gene, CDR1 is SGHDN and CDR2 is FVKESK. The full variable domain, rest sourced from reference TRBV14 and TRBJ2-3, is EAGVTQFPSHSVIEKGQTVTLRCDPISGHDNLYWYRRVMGKEIKFLLHFVKESKQDESGMPNNRFLAERTGGTYSTLKVQPAELEDSGVYFCASSQDPGAPDTQYFGPGTRLTVL.

Comment on this clone: The CDR3 does not close with the conserved phenylalanine or tryptophan, likely indicating a read error. It is unclear where the CDR3 begins or ends on the DNA, so no DNA is shown, and the CDR3 is as TCRdb lists it. The V call is TRBV6-8, the J call TRBJ2-6. Germline V CDR1 and CDR2: MNHGY, SAAAGT. The CDR3 has 15 residues if both end residues are counted. The CDR3 sequence: CASSCIISHDKVGPI.

The V gene is TRBV28, the J gene TRBJ1-2; 11 bases are a match to TRBD1. Looked up from germline, CDR1 is MDHEN and CDR2 is SYDVKM. Losses at the gene ends were 6 bases for V and 7 bases for J; bases not matched to a gene: 7. This CDR3 has 14 amino acids. Here the CDR3 reads CASRKTGTGGGYTF. The CDR3 DNA sequence: TGTGCCAGCAGAAAAACCGGGACAGGGGGTGGCTACACCTTC.

This clone is labeled as large (0.1 to 1%). This chain connects TRBV11-3 to TRBJ1-1; D gene uncertain. The CDR3 spans 14 residues. V gave up 4 bases and J gave up 6 bases, with 15 bases separating them. Germline values: CDR1 SGHNT, CDR2 YENEEA. As DNA, the CDR3 is TGTGCCAGCAGCTCGACTACCCGGAGGGCTGAAGCTTTCTTT. Protein sequence: CASSSTTRRAEAFF.

V and J are TRBV29-1 and TRBJ2-6; D is ambiguous. Germline loops: CDR1 SQVTM, CDR2 ANQGSEA. Deletions cut 5 bases from V and 5 bases from J, with 19 bases between. The CDR3 covers 16 residues. CDR3 DNA: TGCAGCGTTTTAATTCCACTACAAAGTCGGGCCAACGTCCTGACTTTC. Translated, it gives CSVLIPLQSRANVLTF.

The chain joins TRBV8-2 to TRBJ2-1. TRBV8-2 is a pseudogene. The CDR3 sequence is 17 residues long. The CDR3 is CASSPPSGTGSYNEQFF. As DNA, the CDR3 is TGTGCCAGCAGTCCCCCGTCCGGGACCGGCTCCTACAATGAGCAGTTCTTC.

This clone was seen only a few times. The chain is built from TRBV9 and TRBJ1-1; D not resolved. The CDR3 sequence is 14 residues long. Deletions cut 4 bases from V and 4 bases from J, with 14 bases between. The germline V gene has CDR1 SGDLS and CDR2 YYNGEE. The CDR3 DNA follows: TGTGCCAGCAGCCCCGGGGTCTGGGGCACTGAAGCTTTCTTT. Its protein product is CASSPGVWGTEAFF.

The rearrangement joins TRBV6-4 to TRBJ1-5; a weak D match, TRBD1 (6 bases). CDR1 is MRHNA, CDR2 SNTAGT, per germline. Trimming took 10 bases from V and 7 from J, leaving 17 bases between them. The CDR3 sequence is 13 residues long. As DNA, the CDR3 is TGTGCCACCTACGGGGGGGGCAGGCAGCCCCAGCATTTT. It translates to CATYGGGRQPQHF.

This clone came up once. This chain joins TRBV30 and TRBJ1-2, with 11 bases that match TRBD1. Losses at the gene ends were 4 bases for V and 8 bases for J; bases not matched to a gene: 6. The CDR3 has 13 residues. Germline values: CDR1 GTSNPN, CDR2 SVGIG (reference sequence). This chain's CDR3 is CAWTPDRGLGYTF. DNA of the CDR3: TGTGCCTGGACCCCGGACAGGGGGCTAGGCTACACCTTC.

This clone was counted a few times. V and J are TRBV9 and TRBJ2-1, with a weak D call TRBD2 (5 bases). The V and J ends lost 3 bases and 6 bases respectively, with 13 bases between them. The CDR3 has 14 amino acids. Germline V gene sequence: CDR1 SGDLS, CDR2 YYNGEE. The CDR3 DNA reads as TGTGCCAGCAGCGGAGGAACTAGTGGCAATGAGCAGTTCTTC. Protein sequence: CASSGGTSGNEQFF.

There are a few counts of this clone. CDR3 DNA: TGTGCCTGGAGTGTTCAAGGGGGTTATGAGCAGTTCTTC. Translation gives CAWSVQGGYEQFF. The chain joins TRBV30 to TRBJ2-1; D is possibly TRBD1 (6 bases). The CDR3 sequence is 13 residues long. Trimming stripped 0 bases from V and 8 bases from J, with 11 bases between. Germline CDR1 is GTSNPN and CDR2 is SVGIG (reference sequence). The full variable domain, completed using reference TRBV30 and TRBJ2-1, is SQTIHQWPATLVQPVGSPLSLECTVEGTSNPNLYWYRQAAGRGLQLLFYSVGIGQISSEVPQNLSASRPQDRQFILSSKKLLLSDSGFYLCAWSVQGGYEQFFGPGTRLTVL.

By proportion, this clone is large. The chain carries TRBV11-3 and TRBJ2-1; tentative D call: TRBD2 (6 bases). Germline V gives CDR1 SGHNT, CDR2 YENEEA. The CDR3 is 14 residues long. Deletions cut 6 bases from V and 7 bases from J, with 16 bases between. The CDR3 DNA reads TGTGCCAGCAGTATTCAACTTGGGGGGAATGAGCAGTTCTTC. It codes for CASSIQLGGNEQFF.

The V call is TRBV14, the J call TRBJ1-1, with D tentatively TRBD1 (5 bases). V was trimmed by 4 bases and J by 4 bases, leaving 16 bases between them. This CDR3 is 15 amino acids long. Germline V lookup: CDR1 SGHDN, CDR2 FVKESK. As DNA, the CDR3 is TGTGCCAGCAGCCCCGACCCTCAGGGCCGCACTGAAGCTTTCTTT. This codes for CASSPDPQGRTEAFF.